This T cell receptor beta chain was sequenced during a study of T-cell reconstitution after alpha-beta-depleted transplantation in children. This clonotype was recorded many times. V dropped 1 base and J dropped 6 bases, with 12 bases sitting between them. Germline V CDR1 and CDR2: DFQATT, SNEGSKA (reference sequence). This CDR3 has 13 amino acids. During its preparation, the TCRbeta library received unique molecular identifiers. TCRdb reprocessed the PCR reads with MiXCR, giving one entry per CDR3 protein. The table shows about 91,000 distinct CDR3 sequences, with roughly 8.3% occurring only once. This chain joins TRBV20-1 and TRBJ1-1; no clear D. Sequenced material: PBMCs from the stem cell graft donor, taken from the stem cell graft. This clonotype originated in a human donor who donated a stem cell graft to a child with congenital amegakaryocytic thrombocytopenia. This CDR3 is CSARAPSTAEAFF. CDR3 DNA: TGCAGTGCTAGAGCCCCATCCACAGCTGAAGCTTTCTTT.